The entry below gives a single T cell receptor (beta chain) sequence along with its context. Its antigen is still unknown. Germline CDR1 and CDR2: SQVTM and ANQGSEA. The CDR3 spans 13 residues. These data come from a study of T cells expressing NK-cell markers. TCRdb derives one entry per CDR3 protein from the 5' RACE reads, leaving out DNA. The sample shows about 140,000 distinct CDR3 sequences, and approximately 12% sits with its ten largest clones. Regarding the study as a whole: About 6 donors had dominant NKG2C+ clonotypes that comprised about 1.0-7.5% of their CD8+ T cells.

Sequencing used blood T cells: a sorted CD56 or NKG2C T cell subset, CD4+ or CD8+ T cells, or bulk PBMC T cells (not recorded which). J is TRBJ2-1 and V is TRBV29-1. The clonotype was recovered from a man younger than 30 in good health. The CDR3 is CSASGSPYNEQFF.